A selection of T cell receptor beta chains follows, all from one sample in a study of shared clonotypes between healthy human individuals. Method: immunoSEQ multiplex PCR; TCRdb's copy keeps in-frame clones and lacks some. This sample has about 510,000 clones, with over 75% found just once. The sample was PBMCs. These receptor sequences come from a woman between 40 and 50 years old in good health. Some clones in this sample may be carry-over from other donors' samples. Each CDR3 is given with its conserved first and last residue. A D gene is named only where the DNA matches it firmly. A clone size is listed for some rows: how often the clone was seen (once, few, many), or a class if it is expanded.

j_call: TRBJ1-4
v_call: TRBV7-6
clone_size: NA
d_call: NA
cdr3_aa: CASSPDGNEKLFF
cdr3_nt: TGTGCCAGCAGCCCGGACGGGAATGAAAAACTGTTTTTT

j_call: TRBJ2-1
v_call: TRBV28
clone_size: few
d_call: NA
cdr3_aa: CVAGSSYNEQFF
cdr3_nt: TGTGTCGCCGGTAGCTCCTACAATGAGCAGTTCTTC

j_call: TRBJ2-3
v_call: TRBV4-2
clone_size: NA
d_call: TRBD1
cdr3_aa: CASSRPPGQTTDTQYF
cdr3_nt: TGTGCCAGCAGCCGACCCCCGGGACAGACCACAGATACGCAGTATTTT

j_call: TRBJ2-5
v_call: TRBV7-3
clone_size: NA
d_call: TRBD2
cdr3_aa: CASSRLAGPQETQYF
cdr3_nt: TGTGCCAGCAGTAGACTAGCGGGGCCTCAAGAGACCCAGTACTTC

j_call: TRBJ1-4
v_call: TRBV25-1
clone_size: NA
d_call: NA
cdr3_aa: CASSGRTNEKLFF
cdr3_nt: TGTGCCAGCTCAGGGCGAACTAATGAAAAACTGTTTTTT

j_call: TRBJ2-1
v_call: TRBV2
clone_size: NA
d_call: NA
cdr3_aa: CASSEDTVNEQFF
cdr3_nt: TGTGCCAGCAGTGAAGACACAGTCAATGAGCAGTTCTTC

j_call: TRBJ1-5
v_call: TRBV7-2
clone_size: NA
d_call: NA
cdr3_aa: CASSFDSSGPQHF
cdr3_nt: TGTGCCAGCAGCTTCGACAGCTCAGGGCCCCAGCATTTT

j_call: TRBJ2-1
v_call: TRBV18
clone_size: NA
d_call: TRBD1
cdr3_aa: CASSQGQESYNEQFF
cdr3_nt: TGTGCCAGCTCTCAGGGACAGGAGTCCTACAATGAGCAGTTCTTC

j_call: TRBJ1-2
v_call: TRBV28
clone_size: NA
d_call: NA
cdr3_aa: CASGRGYGYTF
cdr3_nt: TGTGCCAGCGGCAGGGGCTATGGCTACACCTTC

j_call: TRBJ2-7
v_call: TRBV7-1
clone_size: NA
d_call: NA
cdr3_aa: CASSFLRYSPYEQYF
cdr3_nt: TGTGCCAGCAGTTTCCTCCGCTACTCACCCTACGAGCAGTACTTC

j_call: TRBJ1-1
v_call: TRBV5-1
clone_size: NA
d_call: TRBD1
cdr3_aa: CASSLGPPGQRMNTEAFF
cdr3_nt: TGCGCCAGCAGCTTGGGCCCGCCGGGACAGAGAATGAACACTGAAGCTTTCTTT

j_call: TRBJ1-5
v_call: TRBV2
clone_size: NA
d_call: NA
cdr3_aa: CASSAGHSNQPQHF
cdr3_nt: TGTGCCAGCAGTGCCGGACATAGCAATCAGCCCCAGCATTTT

j_call: TRBJ2-3
v_call: TRBV28
clone_size: NA
d_call: NA
cdr3_aa: CASTLGPGADTQYF
cdr3_nt: TGTGCCAGCACCCTAGGCCCGGGCGCAGATACGCAGTATTTT

j_call: TRBJ2-7
v_call: TRBV5-4
clone_size: NA
d_call: NA
cdr3_aa: CASSLDGASYEQYF
cdr3_nt: TGTGCCAGCAGCTTGGACGGCGCCTCCTACGAGCAGTACTTC

j_call: TRBJ2-7
v_call: TRBV11-2
clone_size: NA
d_call: NA
cdr3_aa: CASSPGTYEQYF
cdr3_nt: TGTGCCAGCAGCCCCGGCACCTACGAGCAGTACTTC

j_call: TRBJ2-1
v_call: TRBV18
clone_size: NA
d_call: NA
cdr3_aa: CASSPKIVSNEQFF
cdr3_nt: TGTGCCAGCTCACCCAAAATCGTCAGCAATGAGCAGTTCTTC

j_call: TRBJ1-4
v_call: TRBV6-6
clone_size: NA
d_call: NA
cdr3_aa: CASSYSREKLFF
cdr3_nt: TGTGCCAGCAGTTACTCGAGAGAAAAACTGTTTTTT

j_call: TRBJ2-3
v_call: TRBV7-3
clone_size: NA
d_call: NA
cdr3_aa: CASSFGSSTDTQYF
cdr3_nt: TGTGCCAGCAGCTTCGGCTCGAGCACAGATACGCAGTATTTT

j_call: TRBJ2-1
v_call: TRBV11-3
clone_size: NA
d_call: TRBD1
cdr3_aa: CASSSGQVSSYNEQFF
cdr3_nt: TGTGCCAGCAGCTCGGGACAGGTTAGCTCCTACAATGAGCAGTTCTTC

j_call: TRBJ2-5
v_call: TRBV5-1
clone_size: NA
d_call: TRBD1
cdr3_aa: CASRETGAGETQYF
cdr3_nt: TGCGCCAGCAGAGAAACAGGGGCAGGGGAGACCCAGTACTTC

j_call: TRBJ1-1
v_call: TRBV27
clone_size: NA
d_call: NA
cdr3_aa: CASSLLAAPEAFF
cdr3_nt: TGTGCCAGCAGTTTATTGGCGGCCCCTGAAGCTTTCTTT

j_call: TRBJ2-5
v_call: TRBV18
clone_size: NA
d_call: TRBD1
cdr3_aa: CASADRGKETQYF
cdr3_nt: TGTGCCAGCGCTGACAGGGGGAAAGAGACCCAGTACTTC

j_call: TRBJ2-3
v_call: TRBV25-1
clone_size: few
d_call: NA
cdr3_aa: CASSAQGADTQYF
cdr3_nt: TGTGCCAGCAGTGCCCAGGGCGCAGATACGCAGTATTTT

j_call: TRBJ2-5
v_call: TRBV25-1
clone_size: NA
d_call: NA
cdr3_aa: CASSALRDAGQETQYF
cdr3_nt: TGTGCCAGCAGTGCCCTCCGGGACGCCGGGCAAGAGACCCAGTACTTC

j_call: TRBJ1-5
v_call: TRBV6-1
clone_size: NA
d_call: NA
cdr3_aa: CASRTYSNQPQHF
cdr3_nt: TGTGCCAGCAGGACGTATAGCAATCAGCCCCAGCATTTT

j_call: TRBJ1-4
v_call: TRBV5-8
clone_size: NA
d_call: NA
cdr3_aa: CASSLGAALNEKLFF
cdr3_nt: TGTGCCAGCAGCTTGGGGGCGGCACTTAATGAAAAACTGTTTTTT

j_call: TRBJ1-1
v_call: TRBV7-3
clone_size: few
d_call: NA
cdr3_aa: CASSPRTNTEAFF
cdr3_nt: TGTGCCAGCAGCCCCCGGACGAACACTGAAGCTTTCTTT

j_call: TRBJ1-5
v_call: TRBV7-6
clone_size: few
d_call: NA
cdr3_aa: CASSLNPGVNSNQPQHF
cdr3_nt: TGTGCCAGCAGCTTAAACCCCGGGGTGAATAGCAATCAGCCCCAGCATTTT

j_call: TRBJ2-3
v_call: TRBV7-3
clone_size: NA
d_call: TRBD2
cdr3_aa: CASSPVAGDTQYF
cdr3_nt: TGTGCCAGCAGCCCCGTAGCGGGAGATACGCAGTATTTT

j_call: TRBJ1-2
v_call: TRBV28
clone_size: once
d_call: NA
cdr3_aa: CASSTLPAGSGYGYTF
cdr3_nt: TGTGCCAGCAGTACCCTCCCCGCCGGTTCAGGCTATGGCTACACCTTC

j_call: TRBJ2-3
v_call: TRBV5-1
clone_size: NA
d_call: NA
cdr3_aa: CASSLGTSTDTQYF
cdr3_nt: TGCGCCAGCAGCTTGGGGACTAGCACAGATACGCAGTATTTT

j_call: TRBJ2-7
v_call: TRBV28
clone_size: many
d_call: NA
cdr3_aa: CASSFIGRASGEQYF
cdr3_nt: TGTGCCAGCAGTTTTATCGGCAGGGCTTCGGGGGAGCAGTACTTC

j_call: TRBJ1-4
v_call: TRBV28
clone_size: NA
d_call: NA
cdr3_aa: CASSLPGTAEKLFF
cdr3_nt: TGTGCCAGCAGTTTACCCGGGACTGCTGAAAAACTGTTTTTT

j_call: TRBJ2-7
v_call: TRBV7-8
clone_size: once
d_call: TRBD2
cdr3_aa: CASSLTSSSGRAYEQYF
cdr3_nt: TGTGCCAGCAGCTTAACTAGCTCTAGCGGGAGGGCCTACGAGCAGTACTTC

j_call: TRBJ2-7
v_call: TRBV2
clone_size: NA
d_call: TRBD2
cdr3_aa: CASVAGEYEQYF
cdr3_nt: TGTGCCAGCGTAGCGGGAGAGTACGAGCAGTACTTC